The rows below give T cell receptor beta chains drawn from one sample of a study of blood T cell repertoires in COVID-19. Profiled with immunoSEQ multiplex PCR; TCRdb holds only in-frame clones, not every one. The table records 150,000 to 200,000 clones, approximately 82% of them present only once. Sequencing was performed on PBMCs or T cells enriched from blood (not recorded which). These receptors came from a woman between 45 and 60 years old who had recovered from COVID-19. The CDR3 runs from the conserved cysteine through the conserved F or W. The D gene is left open where the match is weak. The size entry is marked missing in some rows and otherwise reads once, few, many or a size class.

>.|15|TRBV27|.|TRBJ1-5
CASSLSISVAQPQHF
TGTGCCAGCAGTTTATCTATCTCCGTAGCGCAGCCCCAGCATTTT
>.|12|TRBV3-1/TRBV3-2|.|TRBJ1-2
CASSLRGKGYTF
TGTGCCAGCAGCCTAAGGGGCAAGGGCTACACCTTC
>few|13|TRBV27|.|TRBJ1-5
CASSQQGWQPQHF
TGTGCCAGCAGTCAACAGGGTTGGCAGCCCCAGCATTTT
>.|16|TRBV28|.|TRBJ1-6
CASRTPRTRGNSPLHF
TGTGCCAGCAGGACACCCCGGACAAGGGGTAATTCACCCCTCCACTTT
>.|16|TRBV7-9|TRBD2|TRBJ2-3
CASSLTLAGARNTQYF
TGTGCCAGCAGCTTAACGCTAGCGGGAGCCCGAAATACGCAGTATTTT
>.|18|TRBV13|TRBD1|TRBJ1-1
CASSWASTGGYLDTEAFF
TGTGCCAGCAGCTGGGCCTCGACAGGGGGCTATTTGGACACTGAAGCTTTCTTT
>.|16|TRBV5-1|TRBD2|TRBJ2-1
CASSQNPGTSYNEQFF
TGCGCCAGCAGCCAAAATCCCGGGACTAGCTACAATGAGCAGTTCTTC
>.|14|TRBV7-8|.|TRBJ1-1
CASSREAGRTEAFF
TGTGCCAGCAGTCGTGAGGCTGGGAGGACTGAAGCTTTCTTT
>.|17|TRBV24-1|TRBD1|TRBJ2-3
CATSDPRPGQGWDTQYF
TGTGCCACCAGTGACCCCAGACCGGGACAGGGGTGGGATACGCAGTATTTT
>.|13|TRBV29-1|.|TRBJ1-5
CSVEEGGDQPQHF
TGCAGCGTTGAAGAAGGAGGGGATCAGCCCCAGCATTTT
>.|17|TRBV5-1|TRBD2|TRBJ2-5
CASSFAGGPVNNETQYF
TGCGCCAGCAGCTTTGCGGGAGGGCCTGTTAACAATGAGACCCAGTACTTC
>.|16|TRBV6-5|TRBD2|TRBJ2-1
CASSYSASGRYNEQFF
TGTGCCAGCAGTTACTCAGCTAGCGGGAGGTACAATGAGCAGTTCTTC
>.|15|TRBV11-3|TRBD1|TRBJ2-7
CASSDRDRGRSEQYF
TGTGCCAGCAGCGATAGGGACAGGGGAAGGAGCGAGCAGTACTTC
>few|16|TRBV4-1|.|TRBJ1-3
CASSQAWPSSGNTIYF
TGCGCCAGCAGCCAAGCCTGGCCTAGCTCTGGAAACACCATATATTTT
>.|17|TRBV19|.|TRBJ2-6
CASRRVGGLSGANVLTF
TGTGCCAGTAGACGGGTTGGCGGGCTCTCTGGGGCCAACGTCCTGACTTTC
>once|17|TRBV28|.|TRBJ1-3
CASSSRSTGQGRNTIYF
TGTGCCAGCAGTTCCCGGTCGACGGGCCAGGGGCGAAACACCATATATTTT
>few|16|TRBV28|.|TRBJ1-4
CASSFFLRTTNEKLFF
TGTGCCAGCAGTTTCTTCCTCAGGACAACTAATGAAAAACTGTTTTTT
>.|14|TRBV28|.|TRBJ1-2
CASSSQTLNYGYTF
TGTGCCAGCAGTTCCCAGACTCTTAACTATGGCTACACCTTC
>few|15|TRBV30|.|TRBJ1-3
CAWSVKGTAGNTIYF
TGTGCCTGGAGTGTGAAGGGGACTGCTGGAAACACCATATATTTT
>.|17|TRBV15|TRBD2|TRBJ2-1
CATSRDTGRLAGRAQFF
TGTGCCACCAGCAGAGATACGGGGAGACTAGCGGGGAGGGCGCAGTTCTTC
>.|13|TRBV27|TRBD2|TRBJ2-7
CASRTLAGYEQYF
TGTGCCAGCAGAACCTTAGCGGGCTACGAGCAGTACTTC
>.|13|TRBV28|.|TRBJ2-3
CASRRSGTDTQYF
TGTGCCAGCAGGCGTAGCGGCACAGATACGCAGTATTTT
>.|16|TRBV7-9|TRBD2|TRBJ2-1
CASNLKLAGSRDEQFF
TGTGCCAGCAACCTCAAGTTAGCGGGAAGTAGGGATGAGCAGTTCTTC
>.|17|TRBV5-1|TRBD1|TRBJ2-1
CASNERNRGSPYNEQFF
TGCGCCAGCAACGAAAGGAACAGGGGGTCACCCTACAATGAGCAGTTCTTC
>.|16|TRBV30|.|TRBJ1-5
CAWSVGGAYSNQPQHF
TGTGCCTGGAGTGTGGGAGGGGCATATAGCAATCAGCCCCAGCATTTT
>.|16|TRBV9|.|TRBJ1-2
CASSVAGRGGDYGYTF
TGTGCCAGCAGCGTAGCTGGCAGGGGTGGCGACTATGGCTACACCTTC
>.|18|TRBV5-1|TRBD2|TRBJ2-6
CASSVGTSGSFGANVLTF
TGCGCCAGCAGCGTCGGGACTAGCGGGAGTTTTGGGGCCAACGTCCTGACTTTC
>.|15|TRBV28|TRBD2|TRBJ2-2
CASSPSGRGTGELFF
TGTGCCAGCAGTCCTAGCGGGAGAGGTACCGGGGAGCTGTTTTTT
>.|15|TRBV11-2|TRBD1|TRBJ2-5
CASSLETGGAETQYF
TGTGCCAGCAGCTTAGAGACAGGGGGCGCGGAGACCCAGTACTTC
>few|14|TRBV18|TRBD1|TRBJ2-7
CASSLTDRENEQYF
TGTGCCAGCTCACTAACGGACAGGGAGAACGAGCAGTACTTC
>.|18|TRBV7-9|TRBD2|TRBJ2-7
CASSSQIGLAGNSYEQYF
TGTGCCAGCAGCTCCCAAATCGGACTAGCGGGGAACTCCTACGAGCAGTACTTC
>.|14|TRBV6-1|.|TRBJ2-4
CASSDVSAKNIQYF
TGTGCCAGTAGTGACGTATCGGCCAAAAACATTCAGTACTTC
>.|15|TRBV4-1|TRBD1|TRBJ2-1
CASSSPGQGYNEQFF
TGCGCCAGCAGCTCTCCGGGACAGGGTTACAATGAGCAGTTCTTC
>.|14|TRBV10-3|.|TRBJ2-1
CAISEAASYNEQFF
TGTGCCATCAGTGAAGCGGCCAGCTACAATGAGCAGTTCTTC
>once|13|TRBV6-5|.|TRBJ2-7
CASSDGTGLPGYF
TGTGCCAGCAGCGACGGGACGGGACTCCCGGGGTACTTC
>.|14|TRBV18|.|TRBJ1-1
CASSPLTRTEEAFF
TGTGCCAGCTCACCACTAACCCGGACAGAAGAAGCTTTCTTT
>.|14|TRBV28|.|TRBJ1-1
CASSSSQGNTEAFF
TGTGCCAGCAGTTCTTCCCAGGGGAACACTGAAGCTTTCTTT
>.|13|TRBV7-9|.|TRBJ2-2
CASSLVENGELFF
TGTGCCAGCAGCTTAGTTGAGAACGGGGAGCTGTTTTTT
>.|13|TRBV6-5|.|TRBJ1-2
CASRNGRGYGYTF
TGTGCCAGCAGAAATGGACGGGGCTATGGCTACACCTTC
>few|15|TRBV3-1/TRBV3-2|TRBD2|TRBJ2-1
CASSQDGGRGSEQFF
TGTGCCAGCAGCCAAGACGGCGGGAGAGGGAGTGAGCAGTTCTTC
>.|16|TRBV5-1|.|TRBJ2-3
CASSLAGGLSTDTQYF
TGCGCCAGCAGCTTGGCTGGGGGACTGAGCACAGATACGCAGTATTTT
>.|14|TRBV6-6|.|TRBJ1-3
CASSYSSSGNTIYF
TGTGCCAGCAGTTACTCGAGCTCTGGAAACACCATATATTTT